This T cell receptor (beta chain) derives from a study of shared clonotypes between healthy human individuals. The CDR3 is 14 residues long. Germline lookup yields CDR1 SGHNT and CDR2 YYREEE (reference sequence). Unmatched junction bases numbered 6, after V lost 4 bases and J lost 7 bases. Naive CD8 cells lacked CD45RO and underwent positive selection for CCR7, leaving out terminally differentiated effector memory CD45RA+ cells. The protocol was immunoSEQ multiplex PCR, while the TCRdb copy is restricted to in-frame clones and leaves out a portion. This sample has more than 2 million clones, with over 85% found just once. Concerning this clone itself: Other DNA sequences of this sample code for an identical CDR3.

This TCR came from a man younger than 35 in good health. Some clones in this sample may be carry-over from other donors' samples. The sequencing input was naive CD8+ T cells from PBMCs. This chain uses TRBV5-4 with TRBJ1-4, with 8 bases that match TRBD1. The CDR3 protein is CASSPDRGGEKLFF. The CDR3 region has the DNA TGTGCCAGCAGCCCAGACAGGGGTGGTGAAAAACTGTTTTTT.